This T cell receptor beta chain was profiled in a study of blood T cell repertoires in COVID-19. The wider study: COVID-19 samples collected from the United States, Italy and Spain covered acute and convalescent phases. T cells, B-cell-depleted T cells, or PBMCs provided the cDNA or gDNA that served as material.

In the authors' workflow: Amplifying reference gene primers gave estimates of nucleated cell counts. This table comes from immunoSEQ multiplex PCR, and its TCRdb copy is limited to in-frame clones, with some not included. That table gives V, J and clone size, and the DNA gave D and trimming. Of around 190,000 clones listed, 85% to 90% are singletons. The V gene end was trimmed by 5 bases and the J gene end by 4 bases; junction bases not matched to a gene: 18. The CDR3 covers 19 residues. Per the germline V gene, CDR1 is SGDLS and CDR2 is YYNGEE. The chain uses TRBV9 and TRBJ1-1, with TRBD1 matching 12 bases. The sample comprised peripheral blood. This receptor was obtained from a human donor in a cohort sampled during active COVID-19. CDR3 protein: CASSAGGTGGEFWVTEAFF. The CDR3, as DNA: TGTGCCAGCAGTGCTGGGGGGACAGGGGGCGAATTTTGGGTCACTGAAGCTTTCTTT.